This TCR beta chain comes out of a study of T cell responses to AZD1222 COVID-19 vaccine. The table came from immunoSEQ multiplex PCR; TCRdb's copy has only in-frame clones and leaves some out. The table records approximately 85,000 clones, around 85% of them present only once. This TCR was sampled from an adult in good health. Sequenced here: peripheral blood, sampled on day 0 of AZD1222 vaccination.

Written as DNA, the CDR3 is TGTGCCAGCAGCTTCGGCCGGGGGAACTACGAGCAGTACTTC. Translated, it gives CASSFGRGNYEQYF. The chain is built from TRBV7-2 and TRBJ2-7, with D possibly TRBD2 on 6 matching bases. V lost 3 bases and J lost 3, with 12 bases in between. Germline V gene sequence: CDR1 SGHTA, CDR2 FQGNSA. This CDR3 is 14 amino acids long.